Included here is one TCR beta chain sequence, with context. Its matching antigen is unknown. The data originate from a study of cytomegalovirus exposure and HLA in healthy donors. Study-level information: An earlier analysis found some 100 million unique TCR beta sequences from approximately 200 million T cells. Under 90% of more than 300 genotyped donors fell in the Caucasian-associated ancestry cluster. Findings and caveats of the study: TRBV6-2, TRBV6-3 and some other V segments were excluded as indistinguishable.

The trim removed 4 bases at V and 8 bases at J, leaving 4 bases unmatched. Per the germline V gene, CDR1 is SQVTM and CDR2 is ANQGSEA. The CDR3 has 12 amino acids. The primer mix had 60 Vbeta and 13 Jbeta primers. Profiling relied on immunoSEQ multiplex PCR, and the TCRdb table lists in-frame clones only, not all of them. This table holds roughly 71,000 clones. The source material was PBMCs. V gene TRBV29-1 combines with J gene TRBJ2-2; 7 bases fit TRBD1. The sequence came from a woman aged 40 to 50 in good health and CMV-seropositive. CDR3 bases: TGCAGCGTTGGGGGACAGCCAGGGGAGCTGTTTTTT. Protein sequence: CSVGGQPGELFF.